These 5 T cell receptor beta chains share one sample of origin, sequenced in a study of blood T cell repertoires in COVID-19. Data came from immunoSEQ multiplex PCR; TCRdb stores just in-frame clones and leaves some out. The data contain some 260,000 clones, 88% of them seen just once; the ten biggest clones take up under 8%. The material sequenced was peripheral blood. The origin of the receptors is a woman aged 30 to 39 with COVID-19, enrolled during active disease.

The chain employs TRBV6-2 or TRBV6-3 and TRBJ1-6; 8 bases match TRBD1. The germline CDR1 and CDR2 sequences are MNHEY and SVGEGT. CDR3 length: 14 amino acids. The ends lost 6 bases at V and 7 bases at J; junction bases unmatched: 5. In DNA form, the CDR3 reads TGTGCCAGCAGCCCTTGGACAGGGAATTCACCCCTCCACTTT. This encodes CASSPWTGNSPLHF.

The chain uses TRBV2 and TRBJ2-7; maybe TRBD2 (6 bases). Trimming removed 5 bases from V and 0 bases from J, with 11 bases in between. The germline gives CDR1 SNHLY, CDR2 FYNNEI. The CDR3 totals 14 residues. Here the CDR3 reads CASSRGDFSYEQYF. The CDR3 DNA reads TGTGCCAGCAGTAGAGGGGACTTCTCCTACGAGCAGTACTTC.

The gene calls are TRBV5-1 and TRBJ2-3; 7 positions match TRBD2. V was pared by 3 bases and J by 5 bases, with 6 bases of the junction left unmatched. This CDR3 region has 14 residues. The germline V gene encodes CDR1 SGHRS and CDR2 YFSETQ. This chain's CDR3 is CASSSQRGRDTQYF. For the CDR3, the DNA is TGCGCCAGCAGCTCTCAGCGGGGACGAGATACGCAGTATTTT. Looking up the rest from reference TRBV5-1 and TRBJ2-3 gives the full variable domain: KAGVTQTPRYLIKTRGQQVTLSCSPISGHRSVSWYQQTPGQGLQFLFEYFSETQRNKGNFPGRFSGRQFSNSRSEMNVSTLELGDSALYLCASSSQRGRDTQYFGPGTRLTVL.

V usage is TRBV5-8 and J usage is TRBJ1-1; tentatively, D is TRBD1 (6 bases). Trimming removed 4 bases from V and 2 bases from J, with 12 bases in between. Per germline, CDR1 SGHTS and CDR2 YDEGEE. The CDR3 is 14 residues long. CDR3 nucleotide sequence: TGTGCCAGCAGCACCGGACAGCCAAACACTGAAGCTTTCTTT. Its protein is CASSTGQPNTEAFF.

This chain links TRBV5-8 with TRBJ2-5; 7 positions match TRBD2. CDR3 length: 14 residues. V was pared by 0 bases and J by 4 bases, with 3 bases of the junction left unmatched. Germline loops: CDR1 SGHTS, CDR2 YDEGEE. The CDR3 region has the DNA TGTGCCAGCAGCTTGGAGGGGAGGGGAGAGACCCAGTACTTC. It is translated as CASSLEGRGETQYF.